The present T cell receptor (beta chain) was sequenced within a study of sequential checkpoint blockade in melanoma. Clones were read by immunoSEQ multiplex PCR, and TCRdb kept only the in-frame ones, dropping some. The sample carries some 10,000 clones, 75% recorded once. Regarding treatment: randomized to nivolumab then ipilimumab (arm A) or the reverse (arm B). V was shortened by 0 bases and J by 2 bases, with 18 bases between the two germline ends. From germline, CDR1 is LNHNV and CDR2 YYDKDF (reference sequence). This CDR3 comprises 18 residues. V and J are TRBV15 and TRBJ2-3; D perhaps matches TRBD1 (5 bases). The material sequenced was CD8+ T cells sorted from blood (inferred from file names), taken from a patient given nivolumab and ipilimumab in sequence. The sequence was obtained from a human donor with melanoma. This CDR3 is CATSRDSGMGSFTDTQYF. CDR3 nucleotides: TGTGCCACCAGCAGAGACTCAGGGATGGGAAGCTTCACAGATACGCAGTATTTT.